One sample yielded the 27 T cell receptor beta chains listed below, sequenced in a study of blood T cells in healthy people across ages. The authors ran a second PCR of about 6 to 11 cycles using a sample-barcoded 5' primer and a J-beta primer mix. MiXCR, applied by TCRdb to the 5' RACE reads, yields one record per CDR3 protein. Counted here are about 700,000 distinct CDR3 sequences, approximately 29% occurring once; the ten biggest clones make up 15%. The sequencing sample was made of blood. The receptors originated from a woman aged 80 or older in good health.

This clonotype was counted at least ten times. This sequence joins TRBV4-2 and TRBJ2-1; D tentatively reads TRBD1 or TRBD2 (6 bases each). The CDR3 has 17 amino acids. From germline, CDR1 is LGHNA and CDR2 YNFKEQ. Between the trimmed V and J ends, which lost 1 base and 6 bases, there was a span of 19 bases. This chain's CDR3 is CASSQGFSGAHLNEQFF. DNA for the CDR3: TGTGCCAGCAGCCAAGGGTTTTCGGGGGCCCACCTCAATGAGCAGTTCTTC.

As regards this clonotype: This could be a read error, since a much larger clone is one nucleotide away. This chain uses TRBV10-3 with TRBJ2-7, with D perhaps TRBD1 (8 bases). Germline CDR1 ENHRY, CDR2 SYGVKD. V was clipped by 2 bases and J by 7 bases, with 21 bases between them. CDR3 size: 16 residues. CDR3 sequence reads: CAISENRGGPYNEQYF. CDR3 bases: TGTGCCATCAGTGAGAACAGGGGGGGGCCCTACAATGAGCAGTACTTC.

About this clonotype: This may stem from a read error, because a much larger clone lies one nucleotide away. CDR3 loop: CASSLLALASGQYF. The CDR3 nucleotides read TGTGCCAGCAGCTTATTAGCTCTAGCGAGCGGGCAGTACTTC. The chain is built from TRBV7-9 and TRBJ2-5; D may be TRBD2 (6 bases). Trimming left V 2 bases short and J 11 bases short, with 18 bases between. This CDR3 region has 14 residues. The germline V gene encodes CDR1 SEHNR and CDR2 FQNEAQ (reference sequence).

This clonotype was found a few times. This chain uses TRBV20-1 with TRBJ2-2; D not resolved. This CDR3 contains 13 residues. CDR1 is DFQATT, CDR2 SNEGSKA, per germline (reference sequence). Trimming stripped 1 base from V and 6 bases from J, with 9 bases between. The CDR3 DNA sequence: TGCAGTGCTAGAGGGGTATCGGCCGGGGAGCTGTTTTTT. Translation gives CSARGVSAGELFF.

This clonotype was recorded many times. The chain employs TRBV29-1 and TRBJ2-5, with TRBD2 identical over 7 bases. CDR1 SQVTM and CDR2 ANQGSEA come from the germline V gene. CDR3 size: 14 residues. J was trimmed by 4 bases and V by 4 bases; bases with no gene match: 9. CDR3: CSVAPLAVGETQYF. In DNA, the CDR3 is TGCAGCGTTGCTCCCCTAGCGGTAGGAGAGACCCAGTACTTC.

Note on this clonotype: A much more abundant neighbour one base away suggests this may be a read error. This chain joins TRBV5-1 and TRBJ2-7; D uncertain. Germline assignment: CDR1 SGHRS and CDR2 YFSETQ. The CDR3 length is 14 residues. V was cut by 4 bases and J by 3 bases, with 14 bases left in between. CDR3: CASSQDGRSYEQYF. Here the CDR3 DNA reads TGCGCCAGCAGCCAGGACGGGCGTAGCTACGAGCAGTACTTC.

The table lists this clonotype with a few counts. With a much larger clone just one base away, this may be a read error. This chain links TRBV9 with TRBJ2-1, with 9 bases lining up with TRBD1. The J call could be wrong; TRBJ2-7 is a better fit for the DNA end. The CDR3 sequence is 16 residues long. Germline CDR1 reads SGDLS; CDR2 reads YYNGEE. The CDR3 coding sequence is TGTGCCAGCAGCCCTCAATCGGGACAGGGCCTCAATGAGCAGTACTTC. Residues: CASSPQSGQGLNEQYF.

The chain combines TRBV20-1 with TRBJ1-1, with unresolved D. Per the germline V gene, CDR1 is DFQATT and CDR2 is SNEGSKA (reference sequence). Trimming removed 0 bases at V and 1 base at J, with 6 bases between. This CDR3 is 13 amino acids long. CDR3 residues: CSAREPTNTEAFF. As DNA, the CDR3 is TGCAGTGCTAGAGAACCGACGAACACTGAAGCTTTCTTT.

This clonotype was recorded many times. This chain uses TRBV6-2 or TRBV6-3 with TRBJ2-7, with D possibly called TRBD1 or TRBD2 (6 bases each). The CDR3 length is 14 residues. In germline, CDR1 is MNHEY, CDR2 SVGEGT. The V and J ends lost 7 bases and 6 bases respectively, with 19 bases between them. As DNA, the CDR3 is TGTGCCAGCATTTTTCATCCCGGGGGCGGCGAGCAGTACTTC. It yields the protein CASIFHPGGGEQYF.

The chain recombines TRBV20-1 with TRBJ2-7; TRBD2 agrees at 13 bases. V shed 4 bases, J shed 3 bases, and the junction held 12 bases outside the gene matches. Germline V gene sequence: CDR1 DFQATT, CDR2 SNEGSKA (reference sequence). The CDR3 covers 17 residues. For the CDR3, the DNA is TGCAGTGCTACAGACCGGACTAGCGGGGGCCCGAGCTACGAGCAGTACTTC. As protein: CSATDRTSGGPSYEQYF.

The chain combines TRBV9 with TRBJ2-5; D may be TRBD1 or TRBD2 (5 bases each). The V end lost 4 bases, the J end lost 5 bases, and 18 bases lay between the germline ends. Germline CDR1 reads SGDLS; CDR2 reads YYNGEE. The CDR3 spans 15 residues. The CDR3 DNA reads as TGTGCCAGCAGCACCCAAGACGAGGGGTGGGAGACCCAGTACTTC. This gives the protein CASSTQDEGWETQYF.

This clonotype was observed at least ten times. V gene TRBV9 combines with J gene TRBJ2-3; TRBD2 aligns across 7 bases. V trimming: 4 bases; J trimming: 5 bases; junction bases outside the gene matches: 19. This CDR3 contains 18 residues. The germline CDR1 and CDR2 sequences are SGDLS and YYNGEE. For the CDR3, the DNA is TGTGCCAGCAGCCTCGTCCCCCTAGGACTAGATATCTTAGATACGCAGTATTTT. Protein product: CASSLVPLGLDILDTQYF.

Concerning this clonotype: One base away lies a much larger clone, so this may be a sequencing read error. CDR3 protein: CASKRLVTDTQYF. The CDR3 DNA reads TGTGCCAGCAAGAGGCTAGTCACAGATACGCAGTATTTT. This rearrangement joins TRBV6-1 to TRBJ2-3; no definite D call. This CDR3 has 13 amino acids. From germline, CDR1 is MNHNS and CDR2 SASEGT. Between the trimmed V and J ends, which lost 7 bases and 2 bases, there was a span of 10 bases.

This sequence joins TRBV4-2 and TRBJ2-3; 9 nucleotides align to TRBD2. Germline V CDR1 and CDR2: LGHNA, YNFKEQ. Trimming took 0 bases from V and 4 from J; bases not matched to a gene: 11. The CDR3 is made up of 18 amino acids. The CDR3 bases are TGTGCCAGCAGCCAAGATCCGCTAGTGGGACTAGCCCCAGATACGCAGTATTTT. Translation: CASSQDPLVGLAPDTQYF.

CDR3 sequence reads: CSAPRDTGSSGANVLTF. The CDR3, as DNA: TGCAGTGCTCCTCGGGACACAGGAAGCTCTGGGGCCAACGTCCTGACTTTC. V and J are TRBV20-1 and TRBJ2-6, with a possible D match to TRBD1 (6 bases). Deletions cut 5 bases from V and 0 bases from J, with 17 bases between. This CDR3 contains 17 residues. CDR1 is DFQATT and CDR2 is SNEGSKA in the germline V gene (reference sequence).

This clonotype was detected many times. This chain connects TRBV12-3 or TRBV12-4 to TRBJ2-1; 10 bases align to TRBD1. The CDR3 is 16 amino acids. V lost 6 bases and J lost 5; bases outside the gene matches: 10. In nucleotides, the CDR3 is TGTGCCAGCAGGTCGACAGGGGGCTTTAGTAACAATGAGCAGTTCTTC. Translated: CASRSTGGFSNNEQFF.

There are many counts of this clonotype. CDR3 DNA: TGTGCCAGCAATTTTGGACAGCTATCCTACAATGAGCAGTTCTTC. Protein sequence: CASNFGQLSYNEQFF. V usage is TRBV27 and J usage is TRBJ2-1; the D gene is possibly TRBD1 (6 bases). The CDR3 is made up of 15 amino acids. Trimming took off 7 bases at V and 1 base at J, with 14 bases between the two ends. Germline-derived CDR1 and CDR2 are MNHEY and SMNVEV (reference sequence).

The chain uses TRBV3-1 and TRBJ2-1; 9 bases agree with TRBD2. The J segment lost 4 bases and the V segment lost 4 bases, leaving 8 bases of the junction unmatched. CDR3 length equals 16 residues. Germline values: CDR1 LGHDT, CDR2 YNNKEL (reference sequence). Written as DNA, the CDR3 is TGTGCCAGCAGCCTCAGCCCGGGACTAGCTTACAATGAGCAGTTCTTC. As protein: CASSLSPGLAYNEQFF.

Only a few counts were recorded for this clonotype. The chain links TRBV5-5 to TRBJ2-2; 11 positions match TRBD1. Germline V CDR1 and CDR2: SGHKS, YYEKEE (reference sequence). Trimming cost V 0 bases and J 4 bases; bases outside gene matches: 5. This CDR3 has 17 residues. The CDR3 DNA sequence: TGTGCCAGCAGCTTGGTTTTAGGGACAGGGGGCACCGGGGAGCTGTTTTTT. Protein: CASSLVLGTGGTGELFF.

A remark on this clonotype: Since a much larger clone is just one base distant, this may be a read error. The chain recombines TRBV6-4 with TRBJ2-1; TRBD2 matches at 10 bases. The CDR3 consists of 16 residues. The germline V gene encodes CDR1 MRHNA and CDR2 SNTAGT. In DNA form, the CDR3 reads TGTGCCGGCAGTGACTCGAATAGCGGGGGGTGGAATGAGCAGTTCTTC. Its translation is CAGSDSNSGGWNEQFF.

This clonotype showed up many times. The CDR3 region is CASSQDWSSTTSQTYEQYF. The CDR3 bases are TGCGCCAGCAGCCAAGATTGGTCCTCTACTACTTCCCAGACCTACGAGCAGTACTTC. The chain combines TRBV4-1 with TRBJ2-7; D is undetermined. Germline CDR1 is MGHRA and CDR2 is YSYEKL. The CDR3 sequence is 19 residues long. Trimming removed 0 bases at V and 2 bases at J, with 23 bases between.

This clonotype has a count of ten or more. CDR3 nucleotide sequence: TGTGCCAGCAGCACTAGCCGAGGGCAGAATACGCAGTATTTT. This encodes CASSTSRGQNTQYF. The rearrangement joins TRBV7-2 to TRBJ2-3; D may be TRBD2 (6 bases). V was clipped by 5 bases and J by 7 bases, with 16 bases between them. Germline CDR1 reads SGHTA; CDR2 reads FQGNSA. The CDR3 has 14 residues.

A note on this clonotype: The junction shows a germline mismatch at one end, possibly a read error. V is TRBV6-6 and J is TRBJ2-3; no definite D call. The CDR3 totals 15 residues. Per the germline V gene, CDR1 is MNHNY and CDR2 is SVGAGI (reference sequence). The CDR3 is CVSSLSQVSADTQYF. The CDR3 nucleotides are TGTGTCAGCAGTTTATCCCAGGTTTCCGCAGATACGCAGTATTTT.

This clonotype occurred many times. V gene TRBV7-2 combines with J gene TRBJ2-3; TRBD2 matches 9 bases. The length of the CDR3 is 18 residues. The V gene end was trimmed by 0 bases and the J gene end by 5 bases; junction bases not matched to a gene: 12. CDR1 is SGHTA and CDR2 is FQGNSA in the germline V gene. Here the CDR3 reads CASSLAPAGGVRRDTQYF. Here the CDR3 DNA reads TGTGCCAGCAGCTTAGCCCCAGCGGGGGGAGTGAGGCGAGATACGCAGTATTTT. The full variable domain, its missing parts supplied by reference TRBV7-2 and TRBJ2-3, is GAGVSQSPSNKVTEKGKDVELRCDPISGHTALYWYRQSLGQGLEFLIYFQGNSAPDKSGLPSDRFSAERTGGSVSTLTIQRTQQEDSAVYLCASSLAPAGGVRRDTQYFGPGTRLTVL.

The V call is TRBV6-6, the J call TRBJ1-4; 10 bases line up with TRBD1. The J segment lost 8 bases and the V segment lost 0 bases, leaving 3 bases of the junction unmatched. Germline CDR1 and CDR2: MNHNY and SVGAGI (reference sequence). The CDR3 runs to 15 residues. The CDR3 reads CASSYSPDRGEKLFF. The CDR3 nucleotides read TGTGCCAGCAGTTACTCCCCGGACAGGGGGGAAAAACTGTTTTTT.

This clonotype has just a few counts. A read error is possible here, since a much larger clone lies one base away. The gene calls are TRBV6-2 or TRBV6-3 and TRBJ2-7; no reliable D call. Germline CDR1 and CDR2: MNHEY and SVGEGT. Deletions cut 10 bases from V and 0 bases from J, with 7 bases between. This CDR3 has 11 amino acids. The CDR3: CATATSYEQYF. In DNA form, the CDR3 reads TGTGCCACGGCCACCTCCTACGAGCAGTACTTC.

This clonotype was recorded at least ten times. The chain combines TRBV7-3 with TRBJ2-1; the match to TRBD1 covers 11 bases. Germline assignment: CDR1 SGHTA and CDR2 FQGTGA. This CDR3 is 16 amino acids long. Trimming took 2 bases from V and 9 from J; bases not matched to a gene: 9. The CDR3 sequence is CASSLLRGQGATEQFF. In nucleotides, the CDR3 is TGTGCCAGCAGCTTATTAAGAGGACAGGGGGCGACTGAGCAGTTCTTC.